One T cell receptor (beta chain) is described in this entry. Sequencing was performed with immunoSEQ multiplex PCR; in TCRdb, only in-frame clones are kept and a portion is missing. The data hold roughly 450,000 clones, with 90% observed a single time. Germline V lookup: CDR1 SGHVS, CDR2 FQNEAQ. V dropped 5 bases and J dropped 0 bases, with 14 bases sitting between them. The CDR3 has 17 amino acids. This sample stems from a study of control samples from healthy donors and cancer patients. This clonotype originated in a man aged 35 to 55 with head and neck cancer. The V and J genes are TRBV7-8 and TRBJ2-6; possible D gene TRBD2, 5 bases. Sequencing input: PBMCs. For the CDR3, the DNA is TGTGCCAGCAGCCCGGTGTTCGCGGGCTCTGGGGCCAACGTCCTGACTTTC. This encodes CASSPVFAGSGANVLTF.